Following are 19 T cell receptor beta chains from one sample sequenced in a study of control samples from healthy donors and cancer patients. Clones were read by immunoSEQ multiplex PCR, and TCRdb kept only the in-frame ones, dropping some. The sample contains 150,000 to 200,000 clones, around 90% of which appear only once. The sample comprised blood. These receptors were taken from a woman between 45 and 65 years old in good health.

This clone has just a few counts. The CDR3 bases are TGTGCCAGCACCACGTGGGGGGATAATTCACCCCTCCACTTT. Translation gives CASTTWGDNSPLHF. The chain combines TRBV6-5 with TRBJ1-6, with TRBD1 as a possible D gene (5 bases). There are 14 residues in the CDR3. The V and J ends lost 7 bases and 5 bases respectively, with 12 bases between them. Germline V gene sequence: CDR1 MNHEY, CDR2 SVGAGI.

As regards this clone: The sample holds other DNA sequences that translate to the same CDR3. V gene TRBV12-3 or TRBV12-4 combines with J gene TRBJ1-5; D gene uncertain. The V and J ends lost 2 bases and 7 bases respectively, with 6 bases between them. The CDR3 is 12 amino acids. The CDR3 coding sequence is TGTGCCAGCAGTTTATCATCCCAGCCCCAGCATTTT. Translated: CASSLSSQPQHF.

The gene calls are TRBV5-1 and TRBJ1-1; D unresolved. Deletions cut 4 bases from V and 1 base from J, with 23 bases between. The CDR3 contains 18 residues. Per the germline V gene, CDR1 is SGHRS and CDR2 is YFSETQ. The CDR3 reads CASSDSIEVVIGNTEAFF. The CDR3 DNA is TGCGCCAGCAGCGATAGCATCGAAGTAGTTATAGGGAACACTGAAGCTTTCTTT.

V usage is TRBV10-3 and J usage is TRBJ2-1; a weak D match, TRBD1 (6 bases). Between the trimmed V and J ends, which lost 4 bases and 7 bases, there was a span of 23 bases. The CDR3 spans 17 residues. Germline CDR1 reads ENHRY; CDR2 reads SYGVKD. The CDR3: CAISAGTKRGNGNEQFF. In DNA form, the CDR3 reads TGTGCCATCAGTGCCGGGACGAAGAGGGGGAATGGGAATGAGCAGTTCTTC.

The CDR3 loop is CASSIQAARNSGNTIYF. The CDR3 DNA sequence: TGTGCCAGCAGCATACAGGCCGCCAGGAACTCTGGAAACACCATATATTTT. The V and J genes are TRBV9 and TRBJ1-3; D might be TRBD1 (5 bases). CDR1 is SGDLS, CDR2 YYNGEE, per germline. This CDR3 has 17 residues. The V and J ends lost 4 bases and 0 bases respectively, with 17 bases between them. The full variable domain, its missing parts supplied by reference TRBV9 and TRBJ1-3, is DSGVTQTPKHLITATGQRVTLRCSPRSGDLSVYWYQQSLDQGLQFLIQYYNGEERAKGNILERFSAQQFPDLHSELNLSSLELGDSALYFCASSIQAARNSGNTIYFGEGSWLTVV.

The gene calls are TRBV7-9 and TRBJ1-2, with D perhaps TRBD1 (6 bases). Germline CDR1 reads SEHNR; CDR2 reads FQNEAQ (reference sequence). Trimming stripped 5 bases from V and 4 bases from J, with 20 bases between. This CDR3 has 16 amino acids. The CDR3 protein is CASSLGGRQYAYGYTF. In DNA, the CDR3 is TGTGCCAGCAGCCTAGGGGGACGCCAGTATGCCTATGGCTACACCTTC.

The chain couples TRBV21-1 to TRBJ2-7; the table's TRBD1 call for D was not verified on the DNA. TRBV21-1 is tagged as a pseudogene. The CDR3 runs 16 residues. The CDR3: CASSLQGAQGPYEQYF. CDR3 nucleotides: TGTGCCAGCAGCCTGCAGGGGGCGCAGGGACCCTACGAGCAGTACTTC.

The genes are TRBV28 and TRBJ1-1; perhaps TRBD1 as D (5 bases). CDR1 and CDR2 from the germline V gene are MDHEN and SYDVKM. This CDR3 contains 14 residues. V was pared by 4 bases and J by 0 bases, with 9 bases between. In nucleotides, the CDR3 is TGTGCCAGCAGTTGGGGCGCGGTGAACACTGAAGCTTTCTTT. Translation: CASSWGAVNTEAFF.

CDR3: CASRRTGSTDTQYF. As DNA, the CDR3 is TGTGCCTCTAGACGGACAGGGTCCACAGATACGCAGTATTTT. The V gene is TRBV19, the J gene TRBJ2-3, with TRBD1 matching over 8 bases. Trimming took 11 bases from V and 2 from J; bases not matched to a gene: 9. The CDR3 extends over 14 amino acids. Germline CDR1 and CDR2: LNHDA and SQIVND (reference sequence).

The rearrangement uses TRBV5-1 and TRBJ1-6; no clear D gene. The CDR3 contains 15 residues. V shed 0 bases and J shed 6 bases, with 10 bases lying between them. CDR1 is SGHRS and CDR2 is YFSETQ in the germline V gene. The CDR3 nucleotides are TGCGCCAGCAGCTTGGAGTTGACATCTAATTCACCCCTCCACTTT. Protein product: CASSLELTSNSPLHF.

This rearrangement joins TRBV6-1 to TRBJ1-1; D not certain. Germline CDR1 and CDR2: MNHNS and SASEGT. V dropped 0 bases and J dropped 5 bases, with 10 bases sitting between them. The CDR3 length is 14 residues. CDR3 loop: CASSEAAGWTEAFF. The CDR3 DNA is TGTGCCAGCAGTGAAGCCGCGGGGTGGACTGAAGCTTTCTTT.

The gene calls are TRBV27 and TRBJ1-5; perhaps TRBD1 as D (5 bases). The CDR3 sequence is 15 residues long. V was cut by 6 bases and J by 4 bases, with 16 bases left in between. Germline CDR1 is MNHEY and CDR2 is SMNVEV (reference sequence). The DNA for the CDR3 is TGTGCCAGCAGAGGAGGACGGGGCACAAATCAGCCCCAGCATTTT. Its translation: CASRGGRGTNQPQHF.

This clone was seen once. The chain is built from TRBV5-4 and TRBJ2-5; 11 bases match TRBD2. Trimming removed 3 bases from V and 1 base from J; junction bases left unmatched: 5. The CDR3 runs 16 residues. Germline-derived CDR1 and CDR2 are SGHNT and YYREEE (reference sequence). The CDR3 DNA is TGTGCCAGCAGCTATACGGGACTAGCGGTCCAAGAGACCCAGTACTTC. Encoded protein: CASSYTGLAVQETQYF.

The CDR3 DNA follows: TGTGCCATCAGCGCTAGCGGGAGCACAGATACGCAGTATTTT. The encoded protein is CAISASGSTDTQYF. V gene TRBV10-3 combines with J gene TRBJ2-3; 8 bases agree with TRBD2. Germline V lookup: CDR1 ENHRY, CDR2 SYGVKD. This CDR3 is 14 amino acids long. V lost 6 bases, J lost 0 bases, and 2 bases stayed unmatched.

The V and J genes are TRBV7-3 and TRBJ2-1; possibly TRBD1 for D (5 bases). CDR3 length equals 16 residues. Trimming stripped 5 bases from V and 8 bases from J, with 22 bases between. The V gene's germline CDR1 is SGHTA and CDR2 FQGTGA. The CDR3 nucleotides are TGTGCCAGCAGCCCAGTAGGTGGCAGGGCGGTCGATGAGCAGTTCTTC. Its protein product is CASSPVGGRAVDEQFF.

J is TRBJ1-1 and V is TRBV5-1; D uncertain. This CDR3 contains 13 residues. Germline V CDR1 and CDR2: SGHRS, YFSETQ. Between the trimmed V and J ends, which lost 7 bases and 1 base, there was a span of 11 bases. The CDR3 loop reads CASEGSPNTEAFF. The DNA of the CDR3 is TGCGCCAGCGAAGGGTCCCCGAACACTGAAGCTTTCTTT.

This clone was found once. The chain combines TRBV2 with TRBJ1-1; 7 bases match TRBD1. Germline V gene lookup returns CDR1 SNHLY and CDR2 FYNNEI. With V trimmed by 6 bases and J by 10 bases, 8 bases remained unmatched. The CDR3 contains 12 residues. CDR3 in amino acids: CASRVRQGSAFF. The CDR3 bases are TGTGCCAGCAGAGTACGACAGGGATCAGCTTTCTTT. Together with reference TRBV2 and TRBJ1-1, the CDR3 gives the full variable domain: EPEVTQTPSHQVTQMGQEVILRCVPISNHLYFYWYRQILGQKVEFLVSFYNNEISEKSEIFDDQFSVERPDGSNFTLKIRSTKLEDSAMYFCASRVRQGSAFFGQGTRLTVV.

The gene calls are TRBV9 and TRBJ2-4; 9 nucleotides match TRBD1. The CDR3 has 17 amino acids. The junction had 11 bases not matched to a gene; V was cut back by 0 bases and J by 7 bases. Germline V gene data show CDR1 as SGDLS and CDR2 as YYNGEE. Here the CDR3 reads CASSVATTGTGSNIQYF. The CDR3 nucleotides are TGTGCCAGCAGCGTAGCTACGACTGGGACAGGGTCGAACATTCAGTACTTC. Full variable domain (outside the CDR3, taken from reference TRBV9 and TRBJ2-4): DSGVTQTPKHLITATGQRVTLRCSPRSGDLSVYWYQQSLDQGLQFLIQYYNGEERAKGNILERFSAQQFPDLHSELNLSSLELGDSALYFCASSVATTGTGSNIQYFGAGTRLSVL.

V gene TRBV9 combines with J gene TRBJ2-2, with 9 bases identical to TRBD2. The CDR3 loop spans 16 amino acids. The V gene end was trimmed by 0 bases and the J gene end by 3 bases; junction bases not matched to a gene: 3. Germline V gives CDR1 SGDLS, CDR2 YYNGEE. Here the CDR3 reads CASSVEGGRDTGELFF. CDR3 nucleotides: TGTGCCAGCAGCGTAGAAGGCGGGAGGGACACCGGGGAGCTGTTTTTT. The whole variable domain, remainder taken from reference TRBV9 and TRBJ2-2, is DSGVTQTPKHLITATGQRVTLRCSPRSGDLSVYWYQQSLDQGLQFLIQYYNGEERAKGNILERFSAQQFPDLHSELNLSSLELGDSALYFCASSVEGGRDTGELFFGEGSRLTVL.